The 10 T cell receptor beta chains listed next were all sequenced from one sample in a study of T cells after posttransplantation cyclophosphamide. Clones were sequenced by immunoSEQ multiplex PCR, and TCRdb holds only the in-frame ones, with some missing. This sample yields tens of thousands of clones, of which about 94% are seen a single time; about 3.1% belongs to the top ten. Specimen: PBMCs. The source is a woman aged 30 to 39 in good health and a related stem cell transplant donor.

The chain recombines TRBV6-4 with TRBJ2-3, with a possible D match to TRBD2 (6 bases). The CDR3 is 16 residues long. Germline CDR1 and CDR2: MRHNA and SNTAGT. V lost 0 bases to trimming and J lost 1 base, with 11 bases between them. The CDR3 bases are TGTGCCAGCAGTGACTCAAAAGGCGGGGGCACAGATACGCAGTATTTT. Translation: CASSDSKGGGTDTQYF.

The chain carries TRBV4-1 and TRBJ2-7; possible D gene TRBD2, 5 bases. Trimming removed 2 bases from V and 4 bases from J, with 18 bases in between. Germline values: CDR1 MGHRA, CDR2 YSYEKL. This CDR3 has 16 residues. In nucleotides, the CDR3 is TGCGCCAGCAGCCAAAACCCGAAGGTCGGGGAGTACGAGCAGTACTTC. The encoded protein is CASSQNPKVGEYEQYF.

The J gene is TRBJ2-3, the V gene TRBV6-4; the D is unclear. Germline assignment: CDR1 MRHNA and CDR2 SNTAGT. Trimming cost V 0 bases and J 0 bases, with 10 bases left between them. This CDR3 spans 16 amino acids. Written as DNA, the CDR3 is TGTGCCAGCAGTGACTCTGTGGCGACTAGCACAGATACGCAGTATTTT. The encoded protein is CASSDSVATSTDTQYF.

V gene TRBV2 combines with J gene TRBJ1-1; D perhaps matches TRBD1 (5 bases). Germline V gene sequence: CDR1 SNHLY, CDR2 FYNNEI. V lost 6 bases and J 6 bases, leaving 11 bases between the germline ends. This CDR3 region has 12 residues. The CDR3 is CASRQVISEAFF. CDR3 nucleotides: TGTGCCAGCAGACAGGTTATCTCTGAAGCTTTCTTT.

CDR3 in amino acids: CASSPILGGGKETQYF. CDR3 sequence (DNA): TGCGCCAGCAGCCCCATCCTGGGAGGGGGCAAGGAGACCCAGTACTTC. The chain carries TRBV5-1 and TRBJ2-5; D possibly matches TRBD1 or TRBD2 (7 bases each). The CDR3 has 16 residues. V was shortened by 4 bases and J by 5 bases, with 21 bases between the two germline ends. Germline-derived CDR1 and CDR2 are SGHRS and YFSETQ. Based on the CDR3 plus reference TRBV5-1 and TRBJ2-5, the full variable domain is KAGVTQTPRYLIKTRGQQVTLSCSPISGHRSVSWYQQTPGQGLQFLFEYFSETQRNKGNFPGRFSGRQFSNSRSEMNVSTLELGDSALYLCASSPILGGGKETQYFGPGTRLLVL.

For the CDR3, the DNA is TGTGCCAGCAGCCAAGGGTCGGGACGGAACAATCAGCCCCAGCATTTT. It is translated as CASSQGSGRNNQPQHF. V is TRBV7-2 and J is TRBJ1-5, with D possibly being TRBD1 (5 bases). The CDR3 sequence is 16 residues long. V lost 5 bases and J 3 bases, leaving 17 bases between the germline ends. The germline V gene has CDR1 SGHTA and CDR2 FQGNSA.

V usage is TRBV15 and J usage is TRBJ1-1, with unresolved D. Germline CDR1 is LNHNV and CDR2 is YYDKDF (reference sequence). This CDR3 is 16 amino acids long. The V end was cut by 1 base, the J end by 6 bases, with 18 bases between. The CDR3 DNA follows: TGTGCCACCAGCAGAGGAGATTCGGGAGCTCGATCTGAAGCTTTCTTT. It specifies CATSRGDSGARSEAFF.

The V call is TRBV9, the J call TRBJ2-5; the match to TRBD1 covers 9 bases. Trimming cost V 1 base and J 6 bases; bases outside gene matches: 10. CDR1 and CDR2 (germline): SGDLS, YYNGEE. This CDR3 contains 16 residues. CDR3 bases: TGTGCCAGCAGCGTATTTCCGACAGGGGGTATACAGACCCAGTACTTC. Residues: CASSVFPTGGIQTQYF.

CDR3 amino acids: CASIGSGGRKTYEQYF. Written as DNA, the CDR3 is TGTGCCAGCATAGGAAGCGGGGGCCGTAAGACCTACGAGCAGTACTTC. J is TRBJ2-7 and V is TRBV7-2, with 8 bases lining up with TRBD2. The length of the CDR3 is 16 residues. J was trimmed by 2 bases and V by 7 bases; bases with no gene match: 13. The germline CDR1 and CDR2 sequences are SGHTA and FQGNSA.

Comment on this clone: One end of the junction does not line up with germline, which may come from a read error. The V call is TRBV5-1, the J call TRBJ1-2; D not certain. Germline V CDR1 and CDR2: SGHRS, YFSETQ. The CDR3 has 14 amino acids. The CDR3 loop is CASSTDGSNYGYIF. CDR3 coding DNA: TGCGCCAGCAGCACGGACGGATCTAACTATGGCTACATCTTC.